The 7 T cell receptor beta chains below all came from one sample that was sequenced in a study of blood T cell repertoires in COVID-19. Method: immunoSEQ multiplex PCR; TCRdb's copy keeps in-frame clones and lacks some. Of about 210,000 clones listed, 85% to 90% are singletons. The specimen sequenced was peripheral blood. The receptor source for this set is a man between 18 and 35 years old with active or convalescent COVID-19.

The chain is built from TRBV7-2 and TRBJ1-4, with D unresolved. Trimming cost V 0 bases and J 10 bases, with 9 bases left between them. Germline V lookup: CDR1 SGHTA, CDR2 FQGNSA. CDR3 length: 13 amino acids. The CDR3 loop reads CASSLAGRRKLFF. As DNA, the CDR3 is TGTGCCAGCAGCTTAGCGGGTCGGAGAAAACTGTTTTTT.

The chain carries TRBV25-1 and TRBJ1-4; TRBD1 aligns across 9 bases. The CDR3 is 15 amino acids. CDR1 is MGHDK and CDR2 is SYGVNS in the germline V gene. V was pared by 6 bases and J by 4 bases, with 6 bases of the junction left unmatched. The CDR3 here is CASRRTGADNEKLFF. For the CDR3, the DNA is TGTGCCAGCAGAAGGACAGGGGCCGATAATGAAAAACTGTTTTTT.

This chain uses TRBV6-4 with TRBJ1-2, with D possibly being TRBD1 (6 bases). The CDR3 extends over 13 amino acids. Germline CDR1 is MRHNA and CDR2 is SNTAGT. V lost 5 bases to trimming and J lost 8 bases, with 15 bases between them. CDR3 sequence (DNA): TGTGCCAGCAGTAACAGGGTTGGAGGCGGCTACACCTTC. Encoded protein: CASSNRVGGGYTF.

This sequence joins TRBV5-1 and TRBJ2-1; perhaps TRBD1 as D (6 bases). The CDR3 totals 16 residues. V lost 6 bases to trimming and J lost 5 bases, with 21 bases between them. CDR1 is SGHRS, CDR2 YFSETQ, per germline. The CDR3 sequence: CASTAGRGLPHNEQFF. The DNA of the CDR3 is TGCGCCAGCACCGCCGGCAGGGGTCTTCCCCACAATGAGCAGTTCTTC.

V and J are TRBV5-1 and TRBJ2-3; 11 bases map to TRBD2. The CDR3 is 16 residues long. CDR1 is SGHRS, CDR2 YFSETQ, per germline. Germline trimming cut 5 bases from V and 5 bases from J; bases unmatched to any gene: 10. DNA of the CDR3: TGCGCCAGCAGTTCCGGACTAGCGGGTGTCGGAGATACGCAGTATTTT. This codes for CASSSGLAGVGDTQYF.

V gene TRBV6-1 combines with J gene TRBJ1-1; D unresolved. The CDR3 totals 12 residues. Germline CDR1 MNHNS, CDR2 SASEGT. The V end was cut by 3 bases, the J end by 11 bases, with 13 bases between. The CDR3 spells CASSDSWETAFF. The CDR3 DNA follows: TGTGCCAGCAGTGATTCGTGGGAGACGGCTTTCTTT.

This sequence joins TRBV29-1 and TRBJ1-3; 10 bases are shared with TRBD1. The length of the CDR3 is 13 residues. Trimming removed 7 bases from V and 6 bases from J; junction bases left unmatched: 6. Germline CDR1 is SQVTM and CDR2 is ANQGSEA. The CDR3 region is CSGRTGGANTIYF. The CDR3 DNA reads TGCAGCGGCCGGACAGGGGGGGCAAACACCATATATTTT.